A single sample gave rise to the 25 T cell receptor beta chains below, sequenced in a study of long-term antiretroviral therapy in people with HIV. An immunoSEQ assay, version v3.0, was performed at survey level. Sequencing was performed with immunoSEQ multiplex PCR; in TCRdb, only in-frame clones are kept and a portion is missing. The table lists approximately 29,000 clones, more than 80% of them singletons. Source: unsorted PBMCs, taken roughly 5 years after starting antiretroviral therapy. These receptors were taken from a woman aged 40 to 50 with HIV.

This chain uses TRBV7-2 with TRBJ1-1; no definite D call. This CDR3 has 13 amino acids. The V end lost 3 bases, the J end lost 1 base, and 6 bases lay between the germline ends. Germline V lookup: CDR1 SGHTA, CDR2 FQGNSA. Here the CDR3 reads CASSFKRNTEAFF. The CDR3, as DNA: TGTGCCAGCAGCTTTAAGAGGAACACTGAAGCTTTCTTT.

In nucleotides, the CDR3 is TGTGCCAGCAGATCCCGGGACAGCTCCTACGAGCAGTACTTC. Its translation is CASRSRDSSYEQYF. V and J are TRBV6-6 and TRBJ2-7; 7 nucleotides align to TRBD1. The CDR3 length is 14 residues. V shed 6 bases and J 0 bases; nucleotides not matched to a gene: 5. Germline loops: CDR1 MNHNY, CDR2 SVGAGI (reference sequence).

This chain links TRBV11-3 with TRBJ2-1; D may be TRBD1 (5 bases). CDR1 and CDR2 (germline): SGHNT, YENEEA. Trimming pared 5 bases from V and 0 bases from J, leaving 11 bases between. The CDR3 loop spans 15 amino acids. This CDR3 is CASSRRQSSYNEQFF. The CDR3 region has the DNA TGTGCCAGCAGCAGAAGACAGAGCTCCTACAATGAGCAGTTCTTC.

The chain employs TRBV2 and TRBJ2-1, with D unclear. This CDR3 is 13 amino acids long. V lost 7 bases and J 8 bases, leaving 15 bases between the germline ends. Germline CDR1 is SNHLY and CDR2 is FYNNEI. CDR3 in amino acids: CASTEQLYDEQFF. CDR3 coding DNA: TGTGCCAGCACAGAGCAATTATATGATGAGCAGTTCTTC.

Of note for this clone: An end of the junction differs from the germline gene, which may be a read error. The J gene is TRBJ1-2, the V gene TRBV7-2; weak D call: TRBD1 (5 bases). The CDR3 runs 13 residues. The germline CDR1 and CDR2 sequences are SGHTA and FQGNSA. CDR3 coding DNA: TGTGCCAGCAGCTTAAGGGGCCAACTACCCCCGGCCTTC. Translating it yields CASSLRGQLPPAF. The whole variable domain, filled in from reference TRBV7-2 and TRBJ1-2, reads GAGVSQSPSNKVTEKGKDVELRCDPISGHTALYWYRQSLGQGLEFLIYFQGNSAPDKSGLPSDRFSAERTGGSVSTLTIQRTQQEDSAVYLCASSLRGQLPPAFGSGTRLTVV.

The chain employs TRBV7-6 and TRBJ1-1; D is undetermined. V was pared by 4 bases and J by 0 bases, with 18 bases between. This CDR3 has 17 residues. Germline CDR1 SGHVS, CDR2 FNYEAQ. The CDR3 reads CASSYTTGARLNTEAFF. The CDR3 DNA is TGTGCCAGCAGCTACACCACCGGAGCACGGCTGAACACTGAAGCTTTCTTT.

The V gene is TRBV6-1, the J gene TRBJ2-7; tentatively, D is TRBD1 (5 bases). Germline CDR1 reads MNHNS; CDR2 reads SASEGT. V gave up 5 bases and J gave up 3 bases, with 17 bases separating them. This CDR3 comprises 15 residues. CDR3 residues: CASSLGRTRYYEQYF. The CDR3 DNA follows: TGTGCCAGCAGTTTGGGGCGTACAAGGTACTACGAGCAGTACTTC.

For this clone: The junction departs from germline at one end; a sequencing error may be responsible. This rearrangement joins TRBV4-1 to TRBJ2-1; weak D call: TRBD1 (6 bases). Germline CDR1 MGHRA, CDR2 YSYEKL. The CDR3 loop spans 17 amino acids. CDR3 sequence: CASRQDQGTRRYNEQFF. CDR3 coding DNA: TGCGCCAGCAGACAAGATCAGGGGACCCGGAGGTACAATGAGCAGTTCTTC.

The V and J genes are TRBV15 and TRBJ1-5, with D possibly matching TRBD1 (5 bases). V lost 0 bases, J lost 3 bases, and 9 bases lay in between. The CDR3 covers 15 residues. Looked up from germline, CDR1 is LNHNV and CDR2 is YYDKDF (reference sequence). In DNA form, the CDR3 reads TGTGCCACCAGCAGAGACGGGACCCTCAATCAGCCCCAGCATTTT. Encoded protein: CATSRDGTLNQPQHF.

The chain combines TRBV6-6 with TRBJ1-4, with D unresolved. The germline V and J ends were trimmed by 0 bases and 3 bases, with 8 bases remaining between them. Per germline, CDR1 MNHNY and CDR2 SVGAGI (reference sequence). CDR3 length: 15 residues. Here the CDR3 DNA reads TGTGCCAGCAGTTACTCGACCTCGCCTAATGAAAAACTGTTTTTT. Amino acids: CASSYSTSPNEKLFF.

The chain couples TRBV5-6 to TRBJ1-2; no clear D gene. This CDR3 has 16 amino acids. With 7 bases removed from V and 4 bases from J, the gap between germline ends came to 23 bases. Germline V CDR1 and CDR2: SGHDT, YYEEEE. CDR3 bases: TGTGCCAGCCTCCCGGAAGGTCAAGGAGACCGCTATGGCTACACCTTC. It specifies CASLPEGQGDRYGYTF.

The V and J genes are TRBV11-2 and TRBJ2-5; the D gene is possibly TRBD2 (5 bases). The CDR3 totals 12 residues. V was shortened by 5 bases and J by 5 bases, with 9 bases between the two germline ends. Germline V gives CDR1 SGHAT, CDR2 FQNNGV. The CDR3 DNA sequence: TGTGCCAGCAGCCCCAGAGGGGAGACCCAGTACTTC. Its translation is CASSPRGETQYF.

The chain combines TRBV4-3 with TRBJ2-5; tentatively, D is TRBD1 or TRBD2 (5 bases each). V was shortened by 0 bases and J by 5 bases, with 16 bases between the two germline ends. This CDR3 region has 16 residues. The germline gives CDR1 LGHNA, CDR2 YSLEER. The CDR3 sequence is CASSQDSGTGEETQYF. CDR3 DNA: TGCGCCAGCAGCCAAGATTCGGGGACCGGGGAGGAGACCCAGTACTTC.

This chain connects TRBV5-4 to TRBJ2-7; a weak D match, TRBD2 (7 bases). The V and J ends lost 2 bases and 4 bases respectively, with 16 bases between them. Germline V gene data show CDR1 as SGHNT and CDR2 as YYREEE (reference sequence). This CDR3 has 15 amino acids. The CDR3 reads CASSLGRGGLYEQYF. DNA of the CDR3: TGTGCCAGCAGCTTAGGGAGGGGGGGCTTGTACGAGCAGTACTTC. The variable domain in full, completed from reference TRBV5-4 and TRBJ2-7, reads ETGVTQSPTHLIKTRGQQVTLRCSSQSGHNTVSWYQQALGQGPQFIFQYYREEENGRGNFPPRFSGLQFPNYSSELNVNALELDDSALYLCASSLGRGGLYEQYFGPGTRLTVT.

In DNA form, the CDR3 reads TGTGCCTGGAGTAAGGGGGCAGGGTATGGCTACACCTTC. This codes for CAWSKGAGYGYTF. The chain combines TRBV30 with TRBJ1-2; 7 bases map to TRBD1. Germline CDR1 is GTSNPN and CDR2 is SVGIG (reference sequence). The J segment lost 5 bases and the V segment lost 2 bases, leaving 5 bases of the junction unmatched. This CDR3 is 13 amino acids long.

The chain recombines TRBV2 with TRBJ2-7; D remains ambiguous. CDR3 length equals 11 residues. V lost 6 bases, J lost 3 bases, and 6 bases lay in between. CDR1 is SNHLY and CDR2 is FYNNEI in the germline V gene. This CDR3 is CASREFYEQYF. CDR3 nucleotides: TGTGCCAGCAGGGAATTCTACGAGCAGTACTTC.

The chain combines TRBV9 with TRBJ2-3; tentative D call: TRBD1 (6 bases). Trimming shortened V by 3 bases and J by 4 bases, and 21 bases separated the two germline ends. The CDR3 spans 17 residues. The germline gives CDR1 SGDLS, CDR2 YYNGEE. The CDR3 loop reads CASSASLRNPGADTQYF. The CDR3 DNA reads as TGTGCCAGCAGCGCCTCCCTACGGAACCCAGGGGCAGATACGCAGTATTTT.

V usage is TRBV2 and J usage is TRBJ2-1; tentative D call: TRBD2 (6 bases). The ends were cut back, 6 bases at V and 0 bases at J, with 9 bases in the middle. The CDR3 consists of 14 residues. Germline loops: CDR1 SNHLY, CDR2 FYNNEI. CDR3 in amino acids: CASSRDSSYNEQFF. CDR3 DNA sequence: TGTGCCAGCAGCCGGGACTCCTCCTACAATGAGCAGTTCTTC.

The genes are TRBV30 and TRBJ2-7, with D perhaps matching TRBD1 or TRBD2 (5 bases each). CDR3 length: 12 residues. The ends were cut back, 7 bases at V and 7 bases at J, with 17 bases in the middle. CDR1 is GTSNPN, CDR2 SVGIG, per germline (reference sequence). CDR3 sequence: CASTVGVGEQYF. CDR3 bases: TGTGCCTCAACAGTGGGGGTGGGGGAGCAGTACTTC.

The chain has TRBV4-2 and TRBJ2-5; a possible D gene is TRBD2 (5 bases). The germline CDR1 and CDR2 sequences are LGHNA and YNFKEQ. This CDR3 spans 16 amino acids. V was clipped by 0 bases and J by 0 bases, with 11 bases between them. Written as DNA, the CDR3 is TGTGCCAGCAGCCAAGATTCATTCGGGGACCAAGAGACCCAGTACTTC. This codes for CASSQDSFGDQETQYF.

The chain is built from TRBV10-3 and TRBJ1-2, with D hard to call. Trimming cost V 0 bases and J 4 bases, with 15 bases left between them. The CDR3 is 16 amino acids. Germline V gene sequence: CDR1 ENHRY, CDR2 SYGVKD. The CDR3 is CAISESLSSGPYGYTF. For the CDR3, the DNA is TGTGCCATCAGTGAGTCTCTGTCCTCCGGCCCCTATGGCTACACCTTC.

J is TRBJ1-3 and V is TRBV11-2, with D possibly TRBD1 on 6 matching bases. This CDR3 contains 15 residues. Trimming cost V 0 bases and J 4 bases, with 10 bases left between them. Per the germline V gene, CDR1 is SGHAT and CDR2 is FQNNGV. The CDR3 sequence is CASSLDGTGGNTIYF. CDR3 in DNA: TGTGCCAGCAGCTTAGATGGAACAGGGGGAAACACCATATATTTT.

The V call is TRBV5-1, the J call TRBJ2-1; 7 bases line up with TRBD1. Germline values: CDR1 SGHRS, CDR2 YFSETQ. This CDR3 is 16 amino acids long. The J segment lost 9 bases and the V segment lost 5 bases, leaving 17 bases of the junction unmatched. The CDR3 sequence: CASRLEGALGSGEQFF. CDR3 DNA: TGCGCCAGCAGACTTGAGGGGGCGCTGGGGTCCGGTGAGCAGTTCTTC.

The chain uses TRBV7-2 and TRBJ2-2; TRBD2 aligns across 8 bases. Germline loops: CDR1 SGHTA, CDR2 FQGNSA. This CDR3 has 16 amino acids. The ends lost 3 bases at V and 4 bases at J; junction bases unmatched: 7. CDR3 region: CASSLVPTSGTGELFF. CDR3 coding DNA: TGTGCCAGCAGCTTGGTACCCACTAGCGGCACCGGGGAGCTGTTTTTT.

The sample holds one count of this clone. This chain joins TRBV7-9 and TRBJ1-4; no clear D. Germline loops: CDR1 SEHNR, CDR2 FQNEAQ (reference sequence). Trimming took 4 bases from V and 6 from J, leaving 3 bases between them. CDR3 size: 11 residues. This CDR3 is CASSSYEKLFF. The CDR3 coding sequence is TGTGCCAGCAGCTCGTATGAAAAACTGTTTTTT.